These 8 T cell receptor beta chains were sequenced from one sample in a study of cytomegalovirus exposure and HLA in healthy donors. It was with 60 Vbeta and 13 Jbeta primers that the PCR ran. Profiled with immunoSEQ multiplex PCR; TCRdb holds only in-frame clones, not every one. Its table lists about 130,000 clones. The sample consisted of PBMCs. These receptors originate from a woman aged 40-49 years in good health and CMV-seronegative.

Here the CDR3 DNA reads TGTGCCAGCAGCCGAGAAAACAGGGGGGGGTCTGGAAACACCATATATTTT. Its protein is CASSRENRGGSGNTIYF. J is TRBJ1-3 and V is TRBV4-2; TRBD1 aligns across 8 bases. The ends lost 4 bases at V and 1 base at J; junction bases unmatched: 9. CDR1 is LGHNA and CDR2 is YNFKEQ in the germline V gene. The CDR3 has 17 residues.

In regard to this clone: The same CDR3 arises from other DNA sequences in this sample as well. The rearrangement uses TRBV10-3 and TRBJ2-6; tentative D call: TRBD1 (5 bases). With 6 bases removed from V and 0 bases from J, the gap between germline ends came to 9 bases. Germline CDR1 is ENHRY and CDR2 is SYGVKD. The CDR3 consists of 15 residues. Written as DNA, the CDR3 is TGTGCCATCAGACGAGACAGCTCTGGGGCCAACGTCCTGACTTTC. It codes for CAIRRDSSGANVLTF.

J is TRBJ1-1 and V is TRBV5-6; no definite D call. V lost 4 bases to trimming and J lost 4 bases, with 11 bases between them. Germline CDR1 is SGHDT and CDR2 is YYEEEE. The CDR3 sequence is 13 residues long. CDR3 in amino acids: CASSPLEGTEAFF. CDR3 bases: TGTGCCAGCAGCCCGCTGGAGGGCACTGAAGCTTTCTTT.

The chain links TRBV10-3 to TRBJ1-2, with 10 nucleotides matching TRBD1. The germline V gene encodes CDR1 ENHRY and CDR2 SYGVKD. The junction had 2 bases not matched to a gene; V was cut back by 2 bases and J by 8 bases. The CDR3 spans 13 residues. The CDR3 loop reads CAISEDRGLGYTF. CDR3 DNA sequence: TGTGCCATCAGTGAGGACAGGGGGCTCGGCTACACCTTC.

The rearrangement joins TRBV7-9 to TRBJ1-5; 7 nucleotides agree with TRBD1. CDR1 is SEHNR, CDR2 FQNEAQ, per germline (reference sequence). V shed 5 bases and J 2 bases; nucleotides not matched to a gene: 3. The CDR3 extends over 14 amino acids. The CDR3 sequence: CASSLGGRNQPQHF. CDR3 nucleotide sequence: TGTGCCAGCAGCCTAGGGGGCCGCAATCAGCCCCAGCATTTT.

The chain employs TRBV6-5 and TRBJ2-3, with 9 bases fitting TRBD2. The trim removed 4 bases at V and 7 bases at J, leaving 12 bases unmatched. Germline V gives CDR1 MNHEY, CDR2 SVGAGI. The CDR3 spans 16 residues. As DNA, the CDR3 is TGTGCCAGCAGTTCCCCTGGAGGAGCGGGGGGAAATACGCAGTATTTT. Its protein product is CASSSPGGAGGNTQYF.

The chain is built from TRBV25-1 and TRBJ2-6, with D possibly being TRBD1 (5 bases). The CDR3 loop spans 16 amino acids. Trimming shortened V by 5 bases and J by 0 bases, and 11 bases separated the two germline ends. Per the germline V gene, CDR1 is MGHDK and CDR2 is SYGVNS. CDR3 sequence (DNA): TGTGCCAGCAGTAGGGGAAGAAGCTCTGGGGCCAACGTCCTGACTTTC. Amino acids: CASSRGRSSGANVLTF.

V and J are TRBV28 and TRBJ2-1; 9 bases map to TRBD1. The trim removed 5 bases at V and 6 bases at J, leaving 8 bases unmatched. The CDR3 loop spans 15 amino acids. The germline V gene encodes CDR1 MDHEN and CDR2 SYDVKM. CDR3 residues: CASSPRDRVPNEQFF. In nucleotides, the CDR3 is TGTGCCAGCAGTCCCCGGGACAGGGTTCCCAATGAGCAGTTCTTC.